The TCR beta chain under discussion was sequenced for a study of control samples from healthy donors and cancer patients. CDR3 size: 11 residues. Germline V gives CDR1 SGHVS, CDR2 FNYEAQ. V lost 5 bases to trimming and J lost 7 bases, with 9 bases between them. The method was immunoSEQ multiplex PCR; TCRdb's version includes in-frame clones alone and lacks a portion of them. The table lists about 59,000 clones, around 90% of them singletons. The V and J genes are TRBV7-6 and TRBJ2-7; D is uncertain. The source is a man aged 40-55 years with colorectal cancer. Source material: PBMCs. The CDR3 loop is CASSSTSEQYF. Written as DNA, the CDR3 is TGTGCCAGCAGCAGCACAAGTGAGCAGTACTTC.